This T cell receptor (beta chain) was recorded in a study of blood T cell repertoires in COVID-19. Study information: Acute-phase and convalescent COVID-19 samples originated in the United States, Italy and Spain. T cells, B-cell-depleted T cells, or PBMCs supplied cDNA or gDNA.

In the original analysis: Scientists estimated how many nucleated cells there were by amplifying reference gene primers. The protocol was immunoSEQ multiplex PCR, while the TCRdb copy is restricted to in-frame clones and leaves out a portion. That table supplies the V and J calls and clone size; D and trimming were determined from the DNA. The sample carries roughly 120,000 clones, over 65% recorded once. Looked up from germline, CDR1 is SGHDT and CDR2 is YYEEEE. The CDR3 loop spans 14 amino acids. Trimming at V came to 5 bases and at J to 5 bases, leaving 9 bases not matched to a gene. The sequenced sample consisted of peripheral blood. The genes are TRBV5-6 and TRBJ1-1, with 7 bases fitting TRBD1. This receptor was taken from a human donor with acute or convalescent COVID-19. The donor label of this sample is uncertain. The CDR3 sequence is CASRKGQVGTEAFF. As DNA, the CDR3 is TGTGCCAGCAGGAAAGGACAGGTCGGAACTGAAGCTTTCTTT.